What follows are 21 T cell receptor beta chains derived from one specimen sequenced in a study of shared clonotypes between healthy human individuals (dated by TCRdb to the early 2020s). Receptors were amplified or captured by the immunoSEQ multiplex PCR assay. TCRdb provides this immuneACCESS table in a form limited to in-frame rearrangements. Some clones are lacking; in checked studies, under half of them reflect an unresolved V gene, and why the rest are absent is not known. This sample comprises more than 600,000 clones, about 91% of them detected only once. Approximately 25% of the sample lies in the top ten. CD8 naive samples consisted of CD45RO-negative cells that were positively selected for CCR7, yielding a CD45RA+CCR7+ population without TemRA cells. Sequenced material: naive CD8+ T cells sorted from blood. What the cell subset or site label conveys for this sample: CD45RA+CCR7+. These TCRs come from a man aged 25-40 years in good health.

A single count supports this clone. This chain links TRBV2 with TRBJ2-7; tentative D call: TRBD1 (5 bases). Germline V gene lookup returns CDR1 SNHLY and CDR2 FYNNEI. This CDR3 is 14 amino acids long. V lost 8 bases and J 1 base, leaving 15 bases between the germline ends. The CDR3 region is CASFGVAGSYEQYF. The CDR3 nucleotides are TGTGCCAGCTTCGGTGTGGCAGGGTCCTACGAGCAGTACTTC.

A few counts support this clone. The CDR3 region has the DNA TGTGCCTGGACCGGGACAGGGGGTCCGCAGTACTTC. The encoded protein is CAWTGTGGPQYF. This sequence joins TRBV30 and TRBJ2-7, with 11 bases fitting TRBD1. CDR3 length: 12 residues. The V and J ends lost 4 bases and 9 bases, in that order; junction bases with no gene match: 5. The V gene's germline CDR1 is GTSNPN and CDR2 SVGIG (reference sequence).

In nucleotides, the CDR3 is TGTGCCAGCAGCTTAGACACTAGGGACAGACCGTATGGCTACACCTTC. This gives the protein CASSLDTRDRPYGYTF. The chain carries TRBV5-5 and TRBJ1-2; TRBD1 matches at 7 bases. The V gene end was trimmed by 2 bases and the J gene end by 5 bases; junction bases not matched to a gene: 12. The CDR3 is 16 amino acids. Germline V gene lookup returns CDR1 SGHKS and CDR2 YYEKEE (reference sequence).

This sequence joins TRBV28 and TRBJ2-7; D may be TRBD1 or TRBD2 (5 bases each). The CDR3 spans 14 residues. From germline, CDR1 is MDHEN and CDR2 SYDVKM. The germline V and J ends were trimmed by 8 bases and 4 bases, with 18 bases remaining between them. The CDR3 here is CASGLYGDPYEQYF. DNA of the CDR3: TGTGCCAGCGGGCTATACGGGGACCCATACGAGCAGTACTTC.

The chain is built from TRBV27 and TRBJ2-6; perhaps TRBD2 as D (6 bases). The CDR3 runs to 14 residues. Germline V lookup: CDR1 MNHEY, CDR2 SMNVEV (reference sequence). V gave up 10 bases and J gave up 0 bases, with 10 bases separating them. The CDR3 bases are TGTGCCACCTCGGAGGGCTCTGGGGCCAACGTCCTGACTTTC. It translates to CATSEGSGANVLTF. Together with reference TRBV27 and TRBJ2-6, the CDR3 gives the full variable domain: EAQVTQNPRYLITVTGKKLTVTCSQNMNHEYMSWYRQDPGLGLRQIYYSMNVEVTDKGDVPEGYKVSRKEKRNFPLILESPSPNQTSLYFCATSEGSGANVLTFGAGSRLTVL.

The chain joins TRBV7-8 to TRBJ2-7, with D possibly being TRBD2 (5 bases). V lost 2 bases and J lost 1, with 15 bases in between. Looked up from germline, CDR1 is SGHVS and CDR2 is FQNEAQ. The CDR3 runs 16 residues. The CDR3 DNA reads TGTGCCAGCAGCTTAAGCGGCGGGCCCGTATCCTACGAGCAGTACTTC. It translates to CASSLSGGPVSYEQYF.

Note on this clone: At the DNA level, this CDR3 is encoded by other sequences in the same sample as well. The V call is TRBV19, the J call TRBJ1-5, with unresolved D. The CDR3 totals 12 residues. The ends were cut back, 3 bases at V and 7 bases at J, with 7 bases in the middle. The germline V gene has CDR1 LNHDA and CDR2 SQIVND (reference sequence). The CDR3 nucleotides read TGTGCCAGTAGTATTGGTGACCAGCCCCAGCATTTT. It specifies CASSIGDQPQHF.

The CDR3 spells CASSLVGGGETQYF. The CDR3 nucleotides are TGTGCCAGCAGCTTAGTGGGGGGTGGCGAGACCCAGTACTTC. The rearrangement uses TRBV7-2 and TRBJ2-5, with TRBD2 as a possible D gene (6 bases). Germline loops: CDR1 SGHTA, CDR2 FQGNSA. The CDR3 sequence is 14 residues long. Trimming removed 1 base at V and 5 bases at J, with 11 bases between.

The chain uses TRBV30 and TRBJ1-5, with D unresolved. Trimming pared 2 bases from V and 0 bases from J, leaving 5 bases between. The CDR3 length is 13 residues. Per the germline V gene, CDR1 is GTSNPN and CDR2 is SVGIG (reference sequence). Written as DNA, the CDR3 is TGTGCCTGGAGTCCAGATAGCAATCAGCCCCAGCATTTT. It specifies CAWSPDSNQPQHF.

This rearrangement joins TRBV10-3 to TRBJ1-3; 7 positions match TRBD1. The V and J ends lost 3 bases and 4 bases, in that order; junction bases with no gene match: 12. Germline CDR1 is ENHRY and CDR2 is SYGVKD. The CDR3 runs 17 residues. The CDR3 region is CAISELSSRGRGNTIYF. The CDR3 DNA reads TGTGCCATCAGTGAATTATCCTCCAGGGGGAGGGGAAACACCATATATTTT.

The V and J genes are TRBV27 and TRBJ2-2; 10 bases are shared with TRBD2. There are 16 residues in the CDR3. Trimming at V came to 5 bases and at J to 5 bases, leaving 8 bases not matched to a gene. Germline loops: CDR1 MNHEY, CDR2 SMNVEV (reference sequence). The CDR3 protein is CASSHVAGGGTGELFF. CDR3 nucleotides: TGTGCCAGCAGTCACGTAGCGGGAGGTGGTACCGGGGAGCTGTTTTTT.

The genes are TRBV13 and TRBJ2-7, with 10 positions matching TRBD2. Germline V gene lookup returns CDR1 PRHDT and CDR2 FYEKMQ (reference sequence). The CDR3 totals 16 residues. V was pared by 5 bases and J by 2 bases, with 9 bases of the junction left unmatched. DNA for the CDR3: TGTGCCAGCAGCCCGCGGACTAGCGGATACACCTACGAGCAGTACTTC. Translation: CASSPRTSGYTYEQYF.

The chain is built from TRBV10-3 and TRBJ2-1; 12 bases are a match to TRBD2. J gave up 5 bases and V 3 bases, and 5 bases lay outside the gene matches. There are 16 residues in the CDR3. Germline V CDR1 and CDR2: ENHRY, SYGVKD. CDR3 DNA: TGTGCCATCAGTGATGTACTAGCGGGAGGACACAATGAGCAGTTCTTC. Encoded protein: CAISDVLAGGHNEQFF.

CDR3 amino acids: CASTRQSSYEQYF. CDR3 sequence (DNA): TGTGCCAGCACCCGCCAAAGCTCCTACGAGCAGTACTTC. The gene calls are TRBV2 and TRBJ2-7; D unclear. Germline CDR1 reads SNHLY; CDR2 reads FYNNEI. This CDR3 is built from 13 residues. Deletions cut 7 bases from V and 0 bases from J, with 10 bases between.

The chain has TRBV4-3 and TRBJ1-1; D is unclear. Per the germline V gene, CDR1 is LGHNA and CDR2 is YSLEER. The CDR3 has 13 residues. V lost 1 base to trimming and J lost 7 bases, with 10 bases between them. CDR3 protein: CASSQVGVSEAFF. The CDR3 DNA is TGCGCCAGCAGCCAAGTTGGGGTCAGTGAAGCTTTCTTT.

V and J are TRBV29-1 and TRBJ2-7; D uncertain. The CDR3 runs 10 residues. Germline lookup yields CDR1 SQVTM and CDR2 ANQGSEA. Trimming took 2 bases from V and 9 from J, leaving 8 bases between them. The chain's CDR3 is CSVEKGGQYF. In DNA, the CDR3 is TGCAGCGTTGAAAAGGGTGGGCAGTACTTC.

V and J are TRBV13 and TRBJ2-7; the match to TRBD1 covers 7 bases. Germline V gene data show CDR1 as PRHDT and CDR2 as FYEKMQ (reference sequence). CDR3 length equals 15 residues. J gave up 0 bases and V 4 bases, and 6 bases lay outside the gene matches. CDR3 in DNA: TGTGCCAGCAGCTCCACGGACAGGAACTCCTACGAGCAGTACTTC. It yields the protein CASSSTDRNSYEQYF.

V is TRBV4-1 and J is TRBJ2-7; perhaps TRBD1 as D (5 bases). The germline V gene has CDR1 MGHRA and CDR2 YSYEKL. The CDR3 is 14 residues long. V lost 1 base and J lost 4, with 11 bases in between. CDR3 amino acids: CASSQGLRTYEQYF. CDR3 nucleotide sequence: TGCGCCAGCAGCCAAGGTTTGAGGACATACGAGCAGTACTTC.

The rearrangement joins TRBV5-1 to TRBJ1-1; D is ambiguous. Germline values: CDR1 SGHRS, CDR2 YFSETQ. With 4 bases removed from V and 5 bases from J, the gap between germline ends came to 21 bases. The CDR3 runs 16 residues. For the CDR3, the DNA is TGCGCCAGCAGCGTTGGCCAGAATGGGGAGCGGACTGAAGCTTTCTTT. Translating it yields CASSVGQNGERTEAFF.

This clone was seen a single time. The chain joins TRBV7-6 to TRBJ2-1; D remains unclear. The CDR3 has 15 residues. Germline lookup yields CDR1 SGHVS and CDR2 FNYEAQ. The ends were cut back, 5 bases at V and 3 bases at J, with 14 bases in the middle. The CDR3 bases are TGTGCCAGCAGCAACATCGGACGGATCTACAATGAGCAGTTCTTC. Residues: CASSNIGRIYNEQFF.

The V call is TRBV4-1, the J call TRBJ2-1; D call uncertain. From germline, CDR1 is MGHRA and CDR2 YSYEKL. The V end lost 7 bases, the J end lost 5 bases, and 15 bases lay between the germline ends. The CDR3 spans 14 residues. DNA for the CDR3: TGCGCCAGCACGCTGGCTCCTCAAGACAATGAGCAGTTCTTC. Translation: CASTLAPQDNEQFF.